These 18 T cell receptor beta chains came from one sample sequenced in a study of preoperative IRX-2 immunotherapy in early breast cancer (dated by TCRdb to about 2019). The library came from the immunoSEQ multiplex PCR assay. Not all clones reach the TCRdb copy of this immuneACCESS table, which keeps in-frame sequences only. Checked studies attribute under half of the gap to unresolved V genes and leave the rest unexplained. The sample table holds 30,000 to 35,000 clones, of which about 95% were seen once. The ten largest clonotypes hold under 8% of the sample. In the paper's terms, the treatment or condition label means: preoperative locoregional IRX-2 cytokine immunotherapy. Sample collection was performed from a patient treated with IRX-2 immunotherapy. Every receptor here comes from a human donor with breast cancer.

The V call is TRBV18, the J call TRBJ2-2; D uncertain. CDR3 length: 17 amino acids. Germline-derived CDR1 and CDR2 are KGHSH and LQKENI. The V and J ends lost 1 base and 1 base respectively, with 13 bases between them. Here the CDR3 reads CASSPLALAVNTGELFF. CDR3 sequence (DNA): TGTGCCAGCTCACCACTTGCCTTGGCGGTGAACACCGGGGAGCTGTTTTTT.

This clone was seen more than once but under ten times. The chain has TRBV19 and TRBJ1-3; D ambiguous. This CDR3 is 13 amino acids long. Trimming left V 10 bases short and J 4 bases short, with 14 bases between. In germline, CDR1 is LNHDA, CDR2 SQIVND (reference sequence). The CDR3 reads CATTQGIGNTIYF. The CDR3 DNA sequence: TGTGCCACCACCCAAGGGATCGGAAACACCATATATTTT.

The chain joins TRBV6-1 to TRBJ1-1, with 7 bases aligning to TRBD1. Germline CDR1 reads MNHNS; CDR2 reads SASEGT. This CDR3 region has 14 residues. Trimming removed 4 bases from V and 8 bases from J; junction bases left unmatched: 10. The CDR3 bases are TGTGCCAGCAGTGGGGGAGGACAGGCGTTGGAAGCTTTCTTT. Translation: CASSGGGQALEAFF.

This clone has only one observation. The chain combines TRBV10-1 with TRBJ1-2, with D tentatively TRBD1 (5 bases). The CDR3 has 14 amino acids. The V end lost 6 bases, the J end lost 8 bases, and 19 bases lay between the germline ends. Germline V gene data show CDR1 as WNHNN and CDR2 as SYGVQD (reference sequence). CDR3 sequence: CASSPGGTLQGYTF. For the CDR3, the DNA is TGCGCCAGCAGCCCGGGAGGGACCCTCCAAGGCTACACCTTC.

The V call is TRBV11-2, the J call TRBJ2-1, with D possibly matching TRBD1 (6 bases). CDR3 size: 16 residues. Per the germline V gene, CDR1 is SGHAT and CDR2 is FQNNGV. Between the trimmed V and J ends, which lost 7 bases and 3 bases, there was a span of 19 bases. The CDR3 sequence: CASMGPGDRHYNEQFF. The CDR3 bases are TGTGCCAGCATGGGACCCGGCGACAGGCACTACAATGAGCAGTTCTTC.

This chain links TRBV7-3 with TRBJ2-2, with D uncertain. CDR1 is SGHTA and CDR2 is FQGTGA in the germline V gene. CDR3 length equals 15 residues. V lost 5 bases and J 0 bases, leaving 10 bases between the germline ends. This chain's CDR3 is CASSLDGPNTGELFF. As DNA, the CDR3 is TGTGCCAGCAGCCTGGACGGACCGAACACCGGGGAGCTGTTTTTT.

The chain carries TRBV29-1 and TRBJ2-3, with D perhaps matching TRBD2 (6 bases). The CDR3 is 15 residues long. Germline V gives CDR1 SQVTM, CDR2 ANQGSEA. V was cut by 0 bases and J by 9 bases, with 19 bases left in between. Here the CDR3 reads CSVEDMERKAGTQYF. Written as DNA, the CDR3 is TGCAGCGTTGAAGATATGGAGAGGAAGGCGGGAACGCAGTATTTT.

The chain carries TRBV4-1 and TRBJ2-5; D possibly matches TRBD1 or TRBD2 (5 bases each). CDR1 and CDR2 from the germline V gene are MGHRA and YSYEKL. The CDR3 loop spans 19 amino acids. V was pared by 4 bases and J by 5 bases, with 29 bases between. The CDR3 DNA is TGCGCCAGCAGCCCAGCATCTTTGTTGGCGGCTCTGTGGGGGGAGACCCAGTACTTC. It codes for CASSPASLLAALWGETQYF.

The chain recombines TRBV7-9 with TRBJ2-3; D unclear. Germline V gene sequence: CDR1 SEHNR, CDR2 FQNEAQ (reference sequence). The CDR3 is made up of 16 amino acids. Deletions cut 2 bases from V and 0 bases from J, with 12 bases between. The CDR3 DNA sequence: TGTGCCAGCAGCTTATTGGGTAGCATTAGCACAGATACGCAGTATTTT. It specifies CASSLLGSISTDTQYF. Full variable domain (rest looked up from reference TRBV7-9 and TRBJ2-3): DTGVSQNPRHKITKRGQNVTFRCDPISEHNRLYWYRQTLGQGPEFLTYFQNEAQLEKSRLLSDRFSAERPKGSFSTLEIQRTEQGDSAMYLCASSLLGSISTDTQYFGPGTRLTVL.

The chain joins TRBV2 to TRBJ1-5; a weak D match, TRBD1 (6 bases). This CDR3 is 14 amino acids long. Germline V gene lookup returns CDR1 SNHLY and CDR2 FYNNEI. Trimming removed 4 bases from V and 2 bases from J, with 9 bases in between. In nucleotides, the CDR3 is TGTGCCAGCAGTGTTAGGACAGGCAATCAGCCCCAGCATTTT. Translating it yields CASSVRTGNQPQHF.

The chain combines TRBV9 with TRBJ1-2; D is possibly TRBD1 (6 bases). The CDR3 loop spans 14 amino acids. Trimming took 5 bases from V and 0 from J, leaving 11 bases between them. The germline CDR1 and CDR2 sequences are SGDLS and YYNGEE. In DNA form, the CDR3 reads TGTGCCAGCAGGCAGGGACATTCTAACTATGGCTACACCTTC. This gives the protein CASRQGHSNYGYTF.

The CDR3 here is CASSLKAYLAETQYF. The CDR3 nucleotides read TGTGCCAGCAGCTTAAAGGCTTATTTGGCGGAGACCCAGTACTTC. V and J are TRBV7-9 and TRBJ2-5, with D unclear. The CDR3 sequence is 15 residues long. Germline V CDR1 and CDR2: SEHNR, FQNEAQ (reference sequence). V was pared by 2 bases and J by 5 bases, with 15 bases between. The variable domain in full, completed from reference TRBV7-9 and TRBJ2-5, reads DTGVSQNPRHKITKRGQNVTFRCDPISEHNRLYWYRQTLGQGPEFLTYFQNEAQLEKSRLLSDRFSAERPKGSFSTLEIQRTEQGDSAMYLCASSLKAYLAETQYFGPGTRLLVL.

This clone occurred once. The chain employs TRBV29-1 and TRBJ2-7; D unclear. Germline V lookup: CDR1 SQVTM, CDR2 ANQGSEA. The CDR3 spans 13 residues. Trimming removed 1 base at V and 2 bases at J, with 9 bases between. This chain's CDR3 is CSVEGPVTYEQYF. The CDR3, as DNA: TGCAGCGTTGAAGGTCCGGTAACCTACGAGCAGTACTTC.

The V call is TRBV7-2, the J call TRBJ2-4; 11 nucleotides match TRBD2. Germline loops: CDR1 SGHTA, CDR2 FQGNSA. V trimming: 5 bases; J trimming: 6 bases; junction bases outside the gene matches: 12. The CDR3 loop spans 17 amino acids. CDR3 amino acids: CASSLSGGGQGGNIQYF. The CDR3 DNA reads as TGTGCCAGCAGCCTTAGCGGGGGGGGCCAAGGCGGAAACATTCAGTACTTC.

V usage is TRBV30 and J usage is TRBJ1-5; D not resolved. Deletions cut 2 bases from V and 5 bases from J, with 19 bases between. The CDR3 length is 16 residues. CDR1 and CDR2 from the germline V gene are GTSNPN and SVGIG (reference sequence). The CDR3, as DNA: TGTGCCTGGAGTCTTCCCAAGCGGATTTTGGATCAGCCCCAGCATTTT. Translated: CAWSLPKRILDQPQHF.

The chain is built from TRBV5-1 and TRBJ1-1, with 8 bases identical to TRBD1. Germline values: CDR1 SGHRS, CDR2 YFSETQ. With V trimmed by 7 bases and J by 1 base, 9 bases remained unmatched. The length of the CDR3 is 15 residues. Here the CDR3 DNA reads TGCGCCAGCGAGGGGGCAGGGGGCAAGAACACTGAAGCTTTCTTT. Protein product: CASEGAGGKNTEAFF.

The chain links TRBV2 to TRBJ2-7; D perhaps matches TRBD1 (6 bases). The germline V gene encodes CDR1 SNHLY and CDR2 FYNNEI. Trimming took 8 bases from V and 1 from J, leaving 12 bases between them. The CDR3 runs to 13 residues. CDR3 nucleotide sequence: TGTGCCAGCTTGGACAGCTTTTCCTACGAGCAGTACTTC. Translated, it gives CASLDSFSYEQYF.

The rearrangement joins TRBV14 to TRBJ1-2; 7 positions agree with TRBD1. Germline CDR1 reads SGHDN; CDR2 reads FVKESK. V lost 0 bases, J lost 8 bases, and 12 bases stayed unmatched. The CDR3 loop spans 16 amino acids. The CDR3 DNA is TGTGCCAGCAGCCAAGATCTAACGGTAACAGGGGAAGGCTACACCTTC. It translates to CASSQDLTVTGEGYTF. Complete variable domain (other parts from reference TRBV14 and TRBJ1-2): EAGVTQFPSHSVIEKGQTVTLRCDPISGHDNLYWYRRVMGKEIKFLLHFVKESKQDESGMPNNRFLAERTGGTYSTLKVQPAELEDSGVYFCASSQDLTVTGEGYTFGSGTRLTVV.